The next 21 T cell receptor beta chains were all read from a single sample in a study of blood T cell repertoires in COVID-19. Sequencing was performed with immunoSEQ multiplex PCR; in TCRdb, only in-frame clones are kept and a portion is missing. Of about 100,000 clones in the sample, roughly 80% were seen once. The sample comprised peripheral blood. The source is a man over 45 with active or convalescent COVID-19.

This sequence joins TRBV3-1 (or the pseudogene TRBV3-2) and TRBJ2-1, with a tentative D call TRBD2 (5 bases). Per the germline V gene, CDR1 is LGHDT and CDR2 is YNNKEL (reference sequence). Between the trimmed V and J ends, which lost 2 bases and 10 bases, there was a span of 12 bases. The CDR3 spans 13 residues. The CDR3 reads CASSQPGNGEQFF. The CDR3 DNA sequence: TGTGCCAGCAGCCAACCCGGGAACGGAGAGCAGTTCTTC.

The chain combines TRBV2 with TRBJ2-7; 7 bases match TRBD2. This CDR3 comprises 14 residues. Germline V gene data show CDR1 as SNHLY and CDR2 as FYNNEI. Trimming at V came to 4 bases and at J to 5 bases, leaving 8 bases not matched to a gene. The CDR3 loop reads CASSGFGGRDEQYF. CDR3 sequence (DNA): TGTGCCAGCAGTGGTTTTGGCGGGAGAGACGAGCAGTACTTC.

This clone was picked up a small number of times. The gene calls are TRBV30 and TRBJ2-1; D call uncertain. The CDR3 has 11 residues. The V and J ends lost 4 bases and 6 bases respectively, with 7 bases between them. CDR1 is GTSNPN and CDR2 is SVGIG in the germline V gene (reference sequence). The DNA for the CDR3 is TGTGCCTGGACAAGGAGCAATGAGCAGTTCTTC. Translating it yields CAWTRSNEQFF.

The chain carries TRBV10-3 and TRBJ2-1, with 10 bases matching TRBD2. This CDR3 contains 14 residues. Germline trimming cut 6 bases from V and 7 bases from J; bases unmatched to any gene: 6. The germline V gene has CDR1 ENHRY and CDR2 SYGVKD. In nucleotides, the CDR3 is TGTGCCATCAGCGAAGGACTAGCGGTTAATGAGCAGTTCTTC. Protein: CAISEGLAVNEQFF.

The V call is TRBV18, the J call TRBJ1-2; 11 positions agree with TRBD1. In germline, CDR1 is KGHSH, CDR2 LQKENI. V shed 6 bases and J 8 bases; nucleotides not matched to a gene: 11. The CDR3 is 15 residues long. CDR3 residues: CASSPGTGGYYGYTF. For the CDR3, the DNA is TGTGCCAGCTCCCCGGGGACAGGGGGATATTACGGCTACACCTTC.

The J gene is TRBJ2-2, the V gene TRBV4-1; a possible D gene is TRBD2 (6 bases). Germline V lookup: CDR1 MGHRA, CDR2 YSYEKL. Trimming left V 3 bases short and J 4 bases short, with 24 bases between. The CDR3 has 19 amino acids. CDR3 sequence: CASSHLTGPRGYGTGELFF. CDR3 in DNA: TGCGCCAGCAGCCATCTTACCGGACCGCGGGGTTACGGCACCGGGGAGCTGTTTTTT.

V gene TRBV6-5 combines with J gene TRBJ1-1; TRBD1 is a possible D gene (5 bases). The CDR3 sequence is 13 residues long. Germline V gene sequence: CDR1 MNHEY, CDR2 SVGAGI. Trimming took off 7 bases at V and 1 base at J, with 10 bases between the two ends. CDR3 loop: CASTPGGNTEAFF. Written as DNA, the CDR3 is TGTGCCAGCACCCCGGGGGGGAACACTGAAGCTTTCTTT.

The chain recombines TRBV28 with TRBJ2-7; the match to TRBD2 covers 9 bases. The germline gives CDR1 MDHEN, CDR2 SYDVKM. This CDR3 comprises 14 residues. V gave up 11 bases and J gave up 5 bases; unmatched junction bases: 13. CDR3 in amino acids: CAQPDSGSGHEQYF. The CDR3 nucleotides are TGTGCCCAACCCGATAGCGGGAGCGGCCACGAGCAGTACTTC.

The chain has TRBV5-1 and TRBJ1-1; 7 nucleotides align to TRBD1. This CDR3 comprises 14 residues. V lost 2 bases and J lost 0; bases outside the gene matches: 1. Per the germline V gene, CDR1 is SGHRS and CDR2 is YFSETQ. The CDR3 DNA follows: TGCGCCAGCAGCTTACAGGGGATGAACACTGAAGCTTTCTTT. Amino acids: CASSLQGMNTEAFF.

The CDR3 DNA follows: TGTGCCAGTAGTGTCCGACGGGTTGAAAAACTGTTTTTT. This encodes CASSVRRVEKLFF. The chain carries TRBV19 and TRBJ1-4; D gene uncertain. The CDR3 totals 13 residues. The V end was cut by 5 bases, the J end by 7 bases, with 11 bases between. Germline values: CDR1 LNHDA, CDR2 SQIVND (reference sequence).

In the case of this clone: One end of the junction does not line up with germline, which may come from a read error. The V call is TRBV15, the J call TRBJ2-7; tentatively, D is TRBD1 (7 bases). Germline V gene sequence: CDR1 LNHNV, CDR2 YYDKDF (reference sequence). This CDR3 contains 13 residues. As DNA, the CDR3 is TGTGCCACCAGCAGAGATCGGAGACAGGGAGGACACTTC. This sequence encodes CATSRDRRQGGHF. Together with reference TRBV15 and TRBJ2-7, the CDR3 gives the full variable domain: DAMVIQNPRYQVTQFGKPVTLSCSQTLNHNVMYWYQQKSSQAPKLLFHYYDKDFNNEADTPDNFQSRRPNTSFCFLDIRSPGLGDTAMYLCATSRDRRQGGHFGPGTRLTVT.

The J gene is TRBJ1-1, the V gene TRBV10-2; D ambiguous. Germline CDR1 reads WSHSY; CDR2 reads SAAADI. With 4 bases removed from V and 1 base from J, the gap between germline ends came to 7 bases. There are 13 residues in the CDR3. CDR3 coding DNA: TGCGCCAGCAGTGTCGGGGAGAACACTGAAGCTTTCTTT. This sequence encodes CASSVGENTEAFF.

This sequence joins TRBV11-3 and TRBJ2-7; 8 bases map to TRBD1. This CDR3 has 14 amino acids. The V and J ends lost 5 bases and 3 bases, in that order; junction bases with no gene match: 6. Germline V gene lookup returns CDR1 SGHNT and CDR2 YENEEA. The chain's CDR3 is CASSLRDRSYEQYF. DNA of the CDR3: TGTGCCAGCAGCCTCCGGGACAGGAGCTACGAGCAGTACTTC.

The chain links TRBV15 to TRBJ2-5; 12 nucleotides align to TRBD2. The CDR3 sequence is 15 residues long. CDR1 is LNHNV and CDR2 is YYDKDF in the germline V gene (reference sequence). With V trimmed by 3 bases and J by 4 bases, 3 bases remained unmatched. CDR3: CATSSGLAGRETQYF. The CDR3 DNA sequence: TGTGCCACCAGCAGTGGACTAGCGGGAAGAGAGACCCAGTACTTC.

This clone showed up just a few times. V gene TRBV5-1 combines with J gene TRBJ1-1, with 7 bases lining up with TRBD1. Germline V CDR1 and CDR2: SGHRS, YFSETQ. With V trimmed by 4 bases and J by 7 bases, 13 bases remained unmatched. The CDR3 runs 15 residues. CDR3 loop: CASSDRQGTGREAFF. The CDR3 DNA is TGCGCCAGCAGCGACCGACAGGGAACTGGTCGTGAAGCTTTCTTT.

The table lists this clone with a count of one. The chain combines TRBV15 with TRBJ2-2, with 8 bases that match TRBD2. The V segment lost 5 bases and the J segment 3 bases; nucleotides outside the gene matches: 5. This CDR3 is built from 15 residues. CDR1 and CDR2 from the germline V gene are LNHNV and YYDKDF (reference sequence). CDR3: CATSFGGGHTGELFF. The CDR3 bases are TGTGCCACCAGCTTCGGGGGGGGACACACCGGGGAGCTGTTTTTT.

The rearrangement uses TRBV6-1 and TRBJ1-5; no reliable D call. This CDR3 comprises 13 residues. V was cut by 1 base and J by 7 bases, with 8 bases left in between. CDR1 is MNHNS, CDR2 SASEGT, per germline. The CDR3, as DNA: TGTGCCAGCAGTGAAGGGGCGGGACAGCCCCAGCATTTT. Translated, it gives CASSEGAGQPQHF.

V gene TRBV6-1 combines with J gene TRBJ2-1; no clear D. V gave up 1 base and J gave up 0 bases, with 10 bases separating them. This CDR3 has 16 residues. The germline gives CDR1 MNHNS, CDR2 SASEGT. CDR3 protein: CASSEGRSSSYNEQFF. The CDR3 DNA reads as TGTGCCAGCAGTGAAGGTAGAAGTAGCTCCTACAATGAGCAGTTCTTC.

The rearrangement uses TRBV5-1 and TRBJ1-2; TRBD1 is a possible D gene (6 bases). Germline CDR1 and CDR2: SGHRS and YFSETQ. The CDR3 has 14 residues. V lost 4 bases and J 0 bases, leaving 10 bases between the germline ends. CDR3 sequence reads: CASSVGDTNYGYTF. CDR3 nucleotide sequence: TGCGCCAGCAGCGTGGGGGACACTAACTATGGCTACACCTTC.

This clone was observed once. The J gene is TRBJ2-4, the V gene TRBV19; 7 positions match TRBD1. V lost 0 bases to trimming and J lost 5 bases; unmatched junction nucleotides: 10. In germline, CDR1 is LNHDA, CDR2 SQIVND (reference sequence). CDR3 length: 17 amino acids. In nucleotides, the CDR3 is TGTGCCAGTAGTATAGACCCCCCGACAGGGTCCCAAAACATTCAGTACTTC. It specifies CASSIDPPTGSQNIQYF.

This clone was seen once. The chain recombines TRBV7-5 with TRBJ2-1; no check of the table's D call, TRBD2, against the DNA was made. TRBV7-5 has pseudogene status. This CDR3 has 16 amino acids. The CDR3 coding sequence is TGTGTCAGAAGCTTAGGGAAAGGGAGGTGGGTAAATGAGCAGTTCTTC. Its protein product is CVRSLGKGRWVNEQFF.